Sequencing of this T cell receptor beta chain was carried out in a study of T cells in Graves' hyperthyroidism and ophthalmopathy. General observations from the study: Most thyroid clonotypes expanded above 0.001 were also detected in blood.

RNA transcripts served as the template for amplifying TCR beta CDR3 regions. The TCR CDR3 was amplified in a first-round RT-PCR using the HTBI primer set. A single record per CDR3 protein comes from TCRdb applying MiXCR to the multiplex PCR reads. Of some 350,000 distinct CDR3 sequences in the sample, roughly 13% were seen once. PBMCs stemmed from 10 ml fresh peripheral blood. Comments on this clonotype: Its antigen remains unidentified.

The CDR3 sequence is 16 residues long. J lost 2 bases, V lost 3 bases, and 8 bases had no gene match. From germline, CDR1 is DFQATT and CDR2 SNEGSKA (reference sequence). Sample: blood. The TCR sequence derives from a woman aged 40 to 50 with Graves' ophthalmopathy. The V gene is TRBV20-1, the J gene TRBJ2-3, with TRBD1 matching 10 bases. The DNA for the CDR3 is TGCAGTGCTAGGACCCGGGACAGGGGCTCCACAGATACGCAGTATTTT. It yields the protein CSARTRDRGSTDTQYF.